These 22 T cell receptor beta chains came from one sample sequenced in a study of CD8 T cells in ankylosing spondylitis. TCRdb reprocessed the 5' RACE reads with MiXCR, giving one entry per CDR3 protein. The sample has roughly 230,000 distinct CDR3 sequences, about 20% seen once; the top ten hold over 25%. Sequencing used blood, either unsorted or a sorted T cell fraction (not recorded which). The source of these receptors is a male donor with ankylosing spondylitis or in good health (not recorded which).

The table lists this clonotype with a few counts. The rearrangement links TRBV9 to TRBJ2-1; unclear D gene. CDR1 SGDLS and CDR2 YYNGEE come from the germline V gene. V shed 4 bases and J shed 0 bases, with 11 bases lying between them. The CDR3 has 15 residues. CDR3 amino acids: CASSPIPRSYNEQFF. As DNA, the CDR3 is TGTGCCAGCAGCCCTATTCCCCGCTCCTACAATGAGCAGTTCTTC.

This chain uses TRBV27 with TRBJ2-4; 7 nucleotides agree with TRBD1. This CDR3 comprises 15 residues. Trimming cost V 5 bases and J 0 bases; bases outside gene matches: 4. Germline CDR1 is MNHEY and CDR2 is SMNVEV (reference sequence). CDR3 sequence (DNA): TGTGCCAGCAGTCCAGGACAGGCAGCCAAAAACATTCAGTACTTC. Translated, it gives CASSPGQAAKNIQYF.

The chain has TRBV6-2 or TRBV6-3 and TRBJ2-2; 8 positions match TRBD1. This CDR3 spans 16 amino acids. V lost 5 bases, J lost 0 bases, and 5 bases stayed unmatched. The germline V gene encodes CDR1 MNHEY and CDR2 SVGEGT. CDR3 loop: CASSNRQGSNTGELFF. As DNA, the CDR3 is TGTGCCAGCAGTAATCGACAGGGGTCGAACACCGGGGAGCTGTTTTTT.

This clonotype was observed at least ten times. The chain joins TRBV27 to TRBJ2-7; no clear D gene. The V and J ends lost 5 bases and 4 bases respectively, with 21 bases between them. Germline loops: CDR1 MNHEY, CDR2 SMNVEV (reference sequence). CDR3 length: 16 residues. The CDR3 region is CASSPLLSHGNYEQYF. The CDR3 DNA reads TGTGCCAGCAGTCCTCTTTTGAGCCACGGAAATTACGAGCAGTACTTC.

This clonotype was picked up a small number of times. The chain carries TRBV4-1 and TRBJ2-5; 9 bases map to TRBD1. The CDR3 has 14 amino acids. V shed 6 bases, J shed 5 bases, and the junction held 7 bases outside the gene matches. Looked up from germline, CDR1 is MGHRA and CDR2 is YSYEKL. CDR3 sequence (DNA): TGCGCCAGCAGTAACAGGGGGCTCGGGGAGACCCAGTACTTC. It is translated as CASSNRGLGETQYF.

This clonotype was detected a few times. J is TRBJ2-1 and V is TRBV20-1; 8 bases agree with TRBD2. After removal of 6 bases from V and 7 bases from J, the junction contained 14 bases not matched to a gene. This CDR3 is built from 15 residues. The germline V gene encodes CDR1 DFQATT and CDR2 SNEGSKA (reference sequence). CDR3 sequence reads: CSADGLAFGGNEQFF. CDR3 in DNA: TGCAGTGCCGACGGACTAGCTTTCGGTGGGAATGAGCAGTTCTTC.

The chain joins TRBV9 to TRBJ2-6; D not certain. CDR1 and CDR2 from the germline V gene are SGDLS and YYNGEE. V lost 0 bases and J lost 1, with 11 bases in between. This CDR3 is built from 17 residues. In DNA, the CDR3 is TGTGCCAGCAGCGTAGACCCGGAGCCATCTGGGGCCAACGTCCTGACTTTC. Translating gives CASSVDPEPSGANVLTF.

CDR3 DNA sequence: TGTGCCAGCAGCCAGACAGGGGGCGTCACCGGGGAGCTGTTTTTT. Translated: CASSQTGGVTGELFF. The chain joins TRBV12-3 or TRBV12-4 to TRBJ2-2, with 10 bases fitting TRBD1. The CDR3 has 15 amino acids. Trimming cost V 6 bases and J 4 bases; bases outside gene matches: 5.

The sample holds a few counts of this clonotype. V is TRBV28 and J is TRBJ2-4; 11 nucleotides align to TRBD1. V lost 5 bases, J lost 8 bases, and 14 bases stayed unmatched. There are 17 residues in the CDR3. Germline CDR1 and CDR2: MDHEN and SYDVKM. In DNA form, the CDR3 reads TGTGCCAGCAGTCTACGGGACAGGGGGGTCAATGGGGACATTCAGTACTTC. It translates to CASSLRDRGVNGDIQYF.

This clonotype was counted at least ten times. V usage is TRBV5-1 and J usage is TRBJ2-1; 9 bases match TRBD2. Germline CDR1 and CDR2: SGHRS and YFSETQ. Losses at the gene ends were 0 bases for V and 3 bases for J; bases not matched to a gene: 4. The CDR3 covers 16 residues. The CDR3 sequence is CASSLAGAGGYNEQFF. In nucleotides, the CDR3 is TGCGCCAGCAGCTTGGCTGGAGCGGGAGGCTACAATGAGCAGTTCTTC.

This chain uses TRBV27 with TRBJ1-6; D gene unclear. Germline CDR1 is MNHEY and CDR2 is SMNVEV (reference sequence). This CDR3 spans 15 amino acids. V shed 2 bases and J shed 1 base, with 6 bases lying between them. CDR3 residues: CASSLEVSYNSPLHF. The CDR3 region has the DNA TGTGCCAGCAGTTTAGAAGTTTCCTATAATTCACCCCTCCACTTT.

This clonotype occurred a few times. The V and J genes are TRBV20-1 and TRBJ2-7, with 9 bases matching TRBD1. Germline CDR1 reads DFQATT; CDR2 reads SNEGSKA (reference sequence). The CDR3 sequence is 12 residues long. V lost 6 bases to trimming and J lost 7 bases; unmatched junction nucleotides: 7. CDR3 in amino acids: CSAIQGAGEQYF. For the CDR3, the DNA is TGCAGTGCGATACAGGGGGCCGGGGAGCAGTACTTC.

This clonotype has just a few counts. J is TRBJ2-7 and V is TRBV21-1; the D call of TRBD1 is as the table states it, not checked on the DNA. TRBV21-1 constitutes a pseudogene. The CDR3 contains 17 residues. The CDR3 loop is CASSKDWGRGLTYEQYF. In DNA, the CDR3 is TGTGCCAGCAGCAAAGATTGGGGCAGGGGCCTAACCTACGAGCAGTACTTC.

This clonotype turned up a few times. The CDR3 loop reads CASSYSASGANVLTF. In DNA form, the CDR3 reads TGTGCCAGCAGTTACTCGGCGTCTGGGGCCAACGTCCTGACTTTC. The rearrangement joins TRBV6-5 to TRBJ2-6; D gene unclear. The germline gives CDR1 MNHEY, CDR2 SVGAGI. The CDR3 has 15 amino acids. Trimming shortened V by 0 bases and J by 1 base, and 4 bases separated the two germline ends.

The J gene is TRBJ2-7, the V gene TRBV29-1; a possible D gene is TRBD2 (5 bases). Trimming pared 7 bases from V and 0 bases from J, leaving 13 bases between. The CDR3 extends over 13 amino acids. The germline V gene has CDR1 SQVTM and CDR2 ANQGSEA. DNA of the CDR3: TGCAGCGCAGCACGACGGGGCTCCTACGAGCAGTACTTC. Protein sequence: CSAARRGSYEQYF.

The chain joins TRBV29-1 to TRBJ1-3; 8 bases are shared with TRBD1. This CDR3 is 16 amino acids long. Trimming at V came to 4 bases and at J to 3 bases, leaving 11 bases not matched to a gene. Germline CDR1 reads SQVTM; CDR2 reads ANQGSEA. The CDR3, as DNA: TGCAGCGTTGCTGTTTGGACAGGGCGGGTTGGAAACACCATATATTTT. Translating gives CSVAVWTGRVGNTIYF.

This clonotype appeared a few times. The chain has TRBV4-2 and TRBJ2-7; possible D gene TRBD2, 6 bases. The CDR3 extends over 13 amino acids. Looked up from germline, CDR1 is LGHNA and CDR2 is YNFKEQ. V lost 8 bases to trimming and J lost 4 bases, with 15 bases between them. This chain's CDR3 is CASGAGTFYEQYF. The DNA for the CDR3 is TGTGCCAGCGGCGCCGGGACTTTTTACGAGCAGTACTTC.

This chain connects TRBV5-6 to TRBJ2-7; D unclear. Trimming removed 0 bases from V and 3 bases from J, with 7 bases in between. Germline V gene data show CDR1 as SGHDT and CDR2 as YYEEEE. The CDR3 contains 13 residues. The CDR3 sequence: CASSLAADYEQYF. In DNA, the CDR3 is TGTGCCAGCAGCTTGGCCGCGGACTACGAGCAGTACTTC.

The CDR3 DNA sequence: TGTGCCAGCAGTCAACTAGCGGGAGTTACAGATACGCAGTATTTT. It yields the protein CASSQLAGVTDTQYF. The chain uses TRBV6-1 and TRBJ2-3; 11 bases align to TRBD2. J gave up 3 bases and V 5 bases, and 4 bases lay outside the gene matches. The V gene's germline CDR1 is MNHNS and CDR2 SASEGT. This CDR3 has 15 residues.

This clonotype was found many times. This chain connects TRBV10-3 to TRBJ2-3, with TRBD2 as a possible D gene (5 bases). Trimming stripped 0 bases from V and 0 bases from J, with 10 bases between. Germline CDR1 reads ENHRY; CDR2 reads SYGVKD. The CDR3 is 16 amino acids. DNA of the CDR3: TGTGCCATCAGTGAGTCGCTCAGGACTAGCACAGATACGCAGTATTTT. Residues: CAISESLRTSTDTQYF.

This clonotype was found many times. The chain couples TRBV28 to TRBJ2-7, with a weak D call TRBD1 (5 bases). V was cut by 5 bases and J by 1 base, with 9 bases left in between. CDR3 size: 13 residues. Germline CDR1 and CDR2: MDHEN and SYDVKM. The DNA for the CDR3 is TGTGCCAGCAGTCAGGACACGTCCTACGAGCAGTACTTC. Its translation: CASSQDTSYEQYF.

In its sample, this clonotype was seen a few times. The chain joins TRBV7-8 to TRBJ2-7; D may be TRBD2 (6 bases). Germline V gene lookup returns CDR1 SGHVS and CDR2 FQNEAQ. CDR3 size: 15 residues. The V end was cut by 4 bases, the J end by 6 bases, with 19 bases between. CDR3 coding DNA: TGTGCCAGCAGCTCAAACGGGGGTAAACTGTCCGAGCAGTACTTC. It codes for CASSSNGGKLSEQYF. The full variable domain, rest sourced from reference TRBV7-8 and TRBJ2-7, is GAGVSQSPRYKVAKRGQDVALRCDPISGHVSLFWYQQALGQGPEFLTYFQNEAQLDKSGLPSDRFFAERPEGSVSTLKIQRTQQEDSAVYLCASSSNGGKLSEQYFGPGTRLTVT.